The text below deals with one TCR beta chain. As originally analysed: It was from reference gene primer amplification that nucleated cell counts were estimated. Repertoires were generated with immunoSEQ multiplex PCR, while TCRdb's copy carries only in-frame clones and drops some. V, J and clone size are taken as reported in that table, and D and trimming were inferred from the DNA itself. The sample holds some 200,000 clones; under 90% are singletons and the top ten take more than 5.5%. This record belongs to a study of blood T cell repertoires in COVID-19. Study-level background: COVID-19 samples from acute and convalescent phases originated in the United States, Italy and Spain. PBMCs, B-cell-depleted T cells, or T cells provided the cDNA or gDNA that made up the material.

This CDR3 has 14 residues. V shed 7 bases and J shed 5 bases, with 18 bases lying between them. The germline CDR1 and CDR2 sequences are SGHRS and YFSETQ. The sequence came from an elderly man with acute or convalescent COVID-19. The sample taken for sequencing was peripheral blood. The chain employs TRBV5-1 and TRBJ2-5, with D possibly being TRBD2 (6 bases). The CDR3 reads CASGGSGTLETQYF. In DNA, the CDR3 is TGCGCCAGCGGAGGGTCCGGGACTCTGGAGACCCAGTACTTC.